This T cell receptor (beta chain) was documented in a study of blood T cell repertoires in COVID-19. Source study methods: Amplifying reference gene primers gave estimates of nucleated cell counts. This table comes from immunoSEQ multiplex PCR, and its TCRdb copy is limited to in-frame clones, with some not included. V and J calls and clone size are those listed in that table; D and trimming were worked out from the DNA. Of under 200,000 clones in the sample, about 80% are singletons; the top ten hold around 6.9%. The J segment lost 8 bases and the V segment lost 8 bases, leaving 4 bases of the junction unmatched. CDR3 length equals 14 residues. From germline, CDR1 is ENHRY and CDR2 SYGVKD.

The rearrangement links TRBV10-3 to TRBJ2-2; 14 bases fit TRBD2. Input material: peripheral blood. The TCR comes from a man between 60 and 75 years old with acute or convalescent COVID-19. The CDR3 protein is CAIGGLAGEGELFF. As DNA, the CDR3 is TGTGCCATCGGGGGACTAGCGGGAGAGGGGGAGCTGTTTTTT.